These 8 T cell receptor beta chains were sequenced from one sample in a study of T cells after yellow fever vaccination. TCRdb re-called the 5' RACE reads through MiXCR, storing one row per CDR3 protein. The sample includes 95,000 to 150,000 distinct CDR3 sequences, more than 6% of them seen just once. The sample here was CD4+ T cells sorted from PBMCs, taken 9 to 11 days after the first yellow fever vaccination. The origin of the receptors is a man aged 18 to 35 who received the YFV17D yellow fever vaccine.

The rearrangement uses TRBV6-4 and TRBJ1-1; a possible D gene is TRBD1 (6 bases). The CDR3 is 16 amino acids. Trimming took off 1 base at V and 0 bases at J, with 12 bases between the two ends. The germline gives CDR1 MRHNA, CDR2 SNTAGT. DNA of the CDR3: TGTGCCAGCAGTGACTGGACAGAGATGATGAACACTGAAGCTTTCTTT. Translation gives CASSDWTEMMNTEAFF.

Ten or more counts support this clonotype. This chain uses TRBV20-1 with TRBJ1-2, with D possibly being TRBD1 (5 bases). Trimming removed 5 bases from V and 9 bases from J, with 13 bases in between. There are 11 residues in the CDR3. Germline-derived CDR1 and CDR2 are DFQATT and SNEGSKA (reference sequence). CDR3 in DNA: TGCAGTGCTGAATGGGCGGACAGCTACACCTTC. Its translation is CSAEWADSYTF.

This chain joins TRBV11-2 and TRBJ2-7; 7 bases match TRBD2. CDR1 SGHAT and CDR2 FQNNGV come from the germline V gene. The CDR3 spans 17 residues. The trim removed 2 bases at V and 4 bases at J, leaving 14 bases unmatched. CDR3 amino acids: CASSLRSGGGELYEQYF. CDR3 in DNA: TGTGCCAGCAGCTTAAGATCGGGGGGAGGGGAGCTTTACGAGCAGTACTTC.

As for this clonotype: One base away lies a much larger clone, so this may be a sequencing read error. J is TRBJ2-4 and V is TRBV7-2, with 9 bases aligning to TRBD2. The V gene's germline CDR1 is SGHTA and CDR2 FQGNSA. The CDR3 is made up of 14 amino acids. CDR3 loop: CDSSLGGGANIQYF. The CDR3 DNA follows: TGTGACAGCAGCTTAGGCGGGGGGGCTAACATTCAGTACTTC.

Ten or more counts support this clonotype. This chain connects TRBV5-1 to TRBJ2-6; 8 bases match TRBD1. CDR1 and CDR2 from the germline V gene are SGHRS and YFSETQ. The CDR3 is made up of 15 amino acids. V shed 3 bases and J 2 bases; nucleotides not matched to a gene: 1. The DNA for the CDR3 is TGCGCCAGCAGCTCCAGGGGGCCTGGGGCCAACGTCCTGACTTTC. Protein sequence: CASSSRGPGANVLTF.

This clonotype was recorded at least ten times. Written as DNA, the CDR3 is TGCGCCAGCAGCCTATACTCTAGCGGGGGGGGCACCGGGGAGCTGTTTTTT. Residues: CASSLYSSGGGTGELFF. The J gene is TRBJ2-2, the V gene TRBV4-1; 12 bases are a match to TRBD2. Trimming removed 4 bases from V and 4 bases from J; junction bases left unmatched: 7. Germline-derived CDR1 and CDR2 are MGHRA and YSYEKL. This CDR3 is built from 17 residues.

This clonotype was detected only a few times. The DNA of the CDR3 is TGTGCCAGCAGTTTCTCCAGAGCTCTATTTAACTATGGCTACACCTTC. Protein product: CASSFSRALFNYGYTF. This chain connects TRBV12-3 or TRBV12-4 to TRBJ1-2, with D unclear. V was pared by 3 bases and J by 1 base, with 15 bases between. This CDR3 is 16 amino acids long.

This clonotype was observed many times. The rearrangement joins TRBV4-3 to TRBJ2-1, with 9 positions matching TRBD1. V was clipped by 4 bases and J by 2 bases; unmatched bases: 3. The germline gives CDR1 LGHNA, CDR2 YSLEER. This CDR3 region has 15 residues. CDR3 sequence (DNA): TGCGCCAGCAGCCCGGGACAGGGCACCTACAATGAGCAGTTCTTC. Amino acids: CASSPGQGTYNEQFF.